Presented here are 32 T cell receptor beta chains from one specimen sequenced in a study of beta chain features in type 1 diabetes. Overall study results and limits: Shortening of TCRB CDR3s, moderate but significant, appeared in all four CD4+ subsets of Type 1 diabetes patients.

Their antigens are not known. All of the isolated RNA was reverse transcribed, so expressed TCRB transcripts were sequenced. Libraries were prepared by immunoSEQ multiplex PCR; TCRdb keeps only in-frame clonotypes and omits some of them. The table includes hundreds of thousands of clones, around 16% detected once. Sequencing was performed on naive CD4+ T cells from blood. These receptors originate from a young man with type 1 diabetes.

The CDR3 sequence is CSVVVGVAGLNTGELFF. CDR3 nucleotides: TGCAGCGTTGTAGTCGGAGTAGCGGGTTTAAACACCGGGGAGCTGTTTTTT. The rearrangement joins TRBV29-1 to TRBJ2-2, with 7 positions matching TRBD2. CDR1 and CDR2 from the germline V gene are SQVTM and ANQGSEA. CDR3 length: 17 residues. J gave up 2 bases and V 4 bases, and 13 bases lay outside the gene matches.

The chain employs TRBV6-5 and TRBJ1-2; D gene ambiguous. This CDR3 has 12 amino acids. Germline CDR1 is MNHEY and CDR2 is SVGAGI. Trimming shortened V by 4 bases and J by 3 bases, and 6 bases separated the two germline ends. This chain's CDR3 is CASSSTDYGYTF. CDR3 sequence (DNA): TGTGCCAGCAGTTCAACGGACTATGGCTACACCTTC.

There are a few counts of this clone. Other nucleotide sequences in the sample specify the same CDR3. The CDR3 spells CASSQGGNTEAFF. The CDR3 DNA sequence: TGTGCCAGCAGCCAAGGGGGCAACACTGAAGCTTTCTTT. The chain is built from TRBV7-9 and TRBJ1-1, with 7 positions matching TRBD1. Per germline, CDR1 SEHNR and CDR2 FQNEAQ (reference sequence). The V gene end was trimmed by 5 bases and the J gene end by 2 bases; junction bases not matched to a gene: 2. This CDR3 contains 13 residues.

This clone was observed a few times. CDR3 sequence (DNA): TGTGCCATCCTAGCGCGGGGAGAGACCCAGTACTTC. Its protein product is CAILARGETQYF. The chain carries TRBV28 and TRBJ2-5; D possibly corresponds to TRBD2 (6 bases). The CDR3 consists of 12 residues. Per germline, CDR1 MDHEN and CDR2 SYDVKM. With 10 bases removed from V and 4 bases from J, the gap between germline ends came to 13 bases.

The chain employs TRBV6-5 and TRBJ1-1, with 9 nucleotides matching TRBD1. CDR1 MNHEY and CDR2 SVGAGI come from the germline V gene. The CDR3 totals 14 residues. V lost 2 bases to trimming and J lost 7 bases; unmatched junction nucleotides: 5. CDR3 amino acids: CASSYDRGSSEAFF. For the CDR3, the DNA is TGTGCCAGCAGTTACGACAGGGGGAGTAGTGAAGCTTTCTTT.

The chain recombines TRBV10-3 with TRBJ2-3, with 11 bases fitting TRBD2. Germline V CDR1 and CDR2: ENHRY, SYGVKD. The CDR3 is 17 residues long. V lost 0 bases, J lost 4 bases, and 6 bases stayed unmatched. The CDR3 DNA follows: TGTGCCATCAGTGAGTCGGGGACTAGCGGAGTTCCAGATACGCAGTATTTT. Residues: CAISESGTSGVPDTQYF.

This clone showed up just a few times. The chain links TRBV11-2 to TRBJ2-7; 9 bases line up with TRBD1. V lost 2 bases to trimming and J lost 6 bases; unmatched junction nucleotides: 5. Germline CDR1 and CDR2: SGHAT and FQNNGV. The CDR3 is 14 amino acids. The CDR3 sequence is CASSLMGQGGEQYF. The CDR3, as DNA: TGTGCCAGCAGCTTAATGGGACAGGGAGGCGAGCAGTACTTC.

V gene TRBV28 combines with J gene TRBJ1-2, with 8 bases aligning to TRBD1. Germline V gene data show CDR1 as MDHEN and CDR2 as SYDVKM. J gave up 8 bases and V 5 bases, and 7 bases lay outside the gene matches. CDR3 length equals 13 residues. CDR3 DNA: TGTGCCAGCAGTCCATGGACAGGGAGGGGCTACACCTTC. Its translation: CASSPWTGRGYTF.

This chain joins TRBV30 and TRBJ2-1; TRBD2 matches 8 bases. V lost 4 bases to trimming and J lost 2 bases; unmatched junction nucleotides: 7. Germline CDR1 GTSNPN, CDR2 SVGIG (reference sequence). The CDR3 has 15 amino acids. The CDR3 spells CAWIPPGGAYNEQFF. The CDR3 nucleotides are TGTGCCTGGATCCCTCCGGGGGGGGCCTACAATGAGCAGTTCTTC. The full variable domain, in which reference TRBV30 and TRBJ2-1 provide the parts outside the CDR3, is SQTIHQWPATLVQPVGSPLSLECTVEGTSNPNLYWYRQAAGRGLQLLFYSVGIGQISSEVPQNLSASRPQDRQFILSSKKLLLSDSGFYLCAWIPPGGAYNEQFFGPGTRLTVL.

This chain joins TRBV18 and TRBJ2-4, with a possible D match to TRBD2 (7 bases). Germline CDR1 reads KGHSH; CDR2 reads LQKENI. With 3 bases removed from V and 0 bases from J, the gap between germline ends came to 15 bases. The length of the CDR3 is 17 residues. The CDR3 DNA reads as TGTGCCAGCTCACCCGTCGGGGGGCTTGTAGCCAAAAACATTCAGTACTTC. Protein product: CASSPVGGLVAKNIQYF. The full variable domain, completed using reference TRBV18 and TRBJ2-4, is NAGVMQNPRHLVRRRGQEARLRCSPMKGHSHVYWYRQLPEEGLKFMVYLQKENIIDESGMPKERFSAEFPKEGPSILRIQQVVRGDSAAYFCASSPVGGLVAKNIQYFGAGTRLSVL.

The chain combines TRBV4-1 with TRBJ1-1; D is undetermined. V was cut by 0 bases and J by 7 bases, with 12 bases left in between. The CDR3 is made up of 14 amino acids. Germline V gives CDR1 MGHRA, CDR2 YSYEKL. The chain's CDR3 is CASSQDGGFYEAFF. CDR3 sequence (DNA): TGCGCCAGCAGCCAAGACGGAGGTTTTTATGAAGCTTTCTTT.

The rearrangement links TRBV5-1 to TRBJ1-1; D is unclear. Germline V gives CDR1 SGHRS, CDR2 YFSETQ. This CDR3 is built from 15 residues. Trimming cost V 0 bases and J 6 bases, with 15 bases left between them. The chain's CDR3 is CASSLDMAGSAEAFF. The CDR3 DNA reads TGCGCCAGCAGCTTGGATATGGCGGGGTCCGCTGAAGCTTTCTTT.

This clone showed up just a few times. The chain carries TRBV30 and TRBJ2-1, with D uncertain. Trimming took 0 bases from V and 6 from J, leaving 15 bases between them. This CDR3 contains 15 residues. The germline V gene encodes CDR1 GTSNPN and CDR2 SVGIG (reference sequence). CDR3 protein: CAWSVIRLSINEQFF. The CDR3 nucleotides are TGTGCCTGGAGTGTAATCAGGTTAAGCATCAATGAGCAGTTCTTC.

This clone appeared a few times. The chain combines TRBV18 with TRBJ2-7, with TRBD2 matching over 11 bases. This CDR3 spans 16 amino acids. Germline loops: CDR1 KGHSH, CDR2 LQKENI. After removal of 1 base from V and 7 bases from J, the junction contained 9 bases not matched to a gene. CDR3 sequence reads: CASSPLAGGPVGEQYF. CDR3 DNA sequence: TGTGCCAGCTCACCACTAGCGGGGGGGCCAGTGGGAGAGCAGTACTTC.

The rearrangement uses TRBV29-1 and TRBJ1-3, with D maybe TRBD1 (5 bases). V lost 4 bases to trimming and J lost 2 bases, with 15 bases between them. The germline gives CDR1 SQVTM, CDR2 ANQGSEA. The CDR3 has 15 amino acids. CDR3 sequence: CSVALVRGAGNTIYF. Written as DNA, the CDR3 is TGCAGCGTTGCCCTAGTTCGGGGGGCTGGAAACACCATATATTTT. The whole variable domain, filled in from reference TRBV29-1 and TRBJ1-3, reads SAVISQKPSRDICQRGTSLTIQCQVDSQVTMMFWYRQQPGQSLTLIATANQGSEATYESGFVIDKFPISRPNLTFSTLTVSNMSPEDSSIYLCSVALVRGAGNTIYFGEGSWLTVV.

This rearrangement joins TRBV19 to TRBJ1-1; D unclear. V was cut by 7 bases and J by 5 bases, with 11 bases left in between. Germline V gene data show CDR1 as LNHDA and CDR2 as SQIVND (reference sequence). This CDR3 is built from 12 residues. CDR3 residues: CASNVGRTEAFF. The CDR3, as DNA: TGTGCCAGTAACGTGGGGAGGACTGAAGCTTTCTTT.

This clone appeared a few times. The V call is TRBV6-1, the J call TRBJ2-7; D not certain. This CDR3 contains 11 residues. The germline V and J ends were trimmed by 5 bases and 7 bases, with 9 bases remaining between them. Germline lookup yields CDR1 MNHNS and CDR2 SASEGT. CDR3 in amino acids: CASSPLSEQYF. The CDR3 DNA is TGTGCCAGCAGTCCGTTATCGGAGCAGTACTTC.

The chain combines TRBV10-3 with TRBJ2-1, with TRBD2 identical over 10 bases. Germline V gene data show CDR1 as ENHRY and CDR2 as SYGVKD. V lost 4 bases and J lost 7; bases outside the gene matches: 4. CDR3 size: 14 residues. As DNA, the CDR3 is TGTGCCATCAGTGCTAGCGGGAGAAGGAATGAGCAGTTCTTC. Its protein is CAISASGRRNEQFF.

J is TRBJ1-1 and V is TRBV7-9; 8 positions match TRBD1. The CDR3 is made up of 14 amino acids. With 3 bases clipped from V and 3 bases from J, the junction kept 3 bases outside the gene matches. Germline V gene data show CDR1 as SEHNR and CDR2 as FQNEAQ (reference sequence). CDR3 sequence reads: CASSFADRDTEAFF. The CDR3 region has the DNA TGTGCCAGCAGCTTTGCGGACAGGGACACTGAAGCTTTCTTT.

This chain connects TRBV28 to TRBJ2-7; possibly TRBD2 for D (5 bases). Trimming pared 7 bases from V and 4 bases from J, leaving 14 bases between. The CDR3 is 13 residues long. The germline gives CDR1 MDHEN, CDR2 SYDVKM. The CDR3 protein is CASTPPPGYEQYF. The CDR3 nucleotides are TGTGCCAGCACTCCCCCCCCGGGGTACGAGCAGTACTTC.

J is TRBJ1-1 and V is TRBV7-9; a weak D match, TRBD1 (6 bases). The CDR3 covers 12 residues. In germline, CDR1 is SEHNR, CDR2 FQNEAQ (reference sequence). V lost 5 bases and J 6 bases, leaving 10 bases between the germline ends. DNA of the CDR3: TGTGCCAGCAGCAGGACAGTCGCTGAAGCTTTCTTT. Its translation is CASSRTVAEAFF.

The genes are TRBV12-5 and TRBJ2-5, with TRBD2 matching 7 bases. The CDR3 has 15 amino acids. Germline trimming cut 1 base from V and 5 bases from J; bases unmatched to any gene: 7. From germline, CDR1 is LGHNT and CDR2 FRNRAP. CDR3 coding DNA: TGTGCTAGTGGTTTGGACCGGGGGGTCGGGGAGACCCAGTACTTC. Its translation is CASGLDRGVGETQYF.

This clone came up a few times. The V gene is TRBV7-2, the J gene TRBJ2-6, with 11 nucleotides matching TRBD2. The ends lost 5 bases at V and 0 bases at J; junction bases unmatched: 9. The CDR3 loop spans 19 amino acids. Germline CDR1 and CDR2: SGHTA and FQGNSA. CDR3 sequence: CASSLTSGGPGSGANVLTF. The CDR3 nucleotides are TGTGCCAGCAGCCTAACTAGCGGGGGCCCCGGCTCTGGGGCCAACGTCCTGACTTTC.

This clone was seen only a few times. The CDR3 sequence: CASSMSGTGVTQYF. The CDR3 coding sequence is TGTGCCAGCAGCATGTCCGGGACAGGGGTGACGCAGTATTTT. This chain links TRBV7-6 with TRBJ2-3; the match to TRBD1 covers 10 bases. The trim removed 5 bases at V and 9 bases at J, leaving 8 bases unmatched. The CDR3 contains 14 residues. Germline loops: CDR1 SGHVS, CDR2 FNYEAQ.

This clone was counted only a few times. V is TRBV29-1 and J is TRBJ2-7; 8 positions match TRBD1. Germline V CDR1 and CDR2: SQVTM, ANQGSEA. The CDR3 sequence is 13 residues long. The junction had 5 bases not matched to a gene; V was cut back by 5 bases and J by 2 bases. In nucleotides, the CDR3 is TGCAGCGTTCGTCCAGGGGGCACCTACGAGCAGTACTTC. Amino acid sequence: CSVRPGGTYEQYF.

Only a few counts were recorded for this clone. This chain uses TRBV21-1 with TRBJ2-7; the D call of TRBD2 is as the table states it, not checked on the DNA. TRBV21-1 constitutes a pseudogene. The length of the CDR3 is 13 residues. The CDR3, as DNA: TGTGCCAGCAGCGAAAACGGGACTTACGAGCAGTACTTC. It yields the protein CASSENGTYEQYF.

CDR3 loop: CASSLARIQYF. CDR3 DNA: TGTGCCAGCAGCTTGGCCAGGATCCAGTACTTC. The chain uses TRBV5-4 and TRBJ2-5, with unresolved D. Germline loops: CDR1 SGHNT, CDR2 YYREEE (reference sequence). This CDR3 region has 11 residues. The V end lost 0 bases, the J end lost 10 bases, and 7 bases lay between the germline ends.

The chain couples TRBV7-2 to TRBJ1-2, with D possibly being TRBD1 (6 bases). V lost 3 bases to trimming and J lost 8 bases, with 13 bases between them. CDR1 and CDR2 (germline): SGHTA, FQGNSA. CDR3 length equals 13 residues. CDR3 DNA sequence: TGTGCCAGCAGCTTCGGCCTAGGGGGAGGCTACACCTTC. Its translation is CASSFGLGGGYTF.

This clone was detected only a few times. The V call is TRBV5-1, the J call TRBJ1-2, with no clear D. The CDR3 covers 12 residues. V gave up 0 bases and J gave up 4 bases, with 4 bases separating them. Germline CDR1 is SGHRS and CDR2 is YFSETQ. CDR3 sequence reads: CASSLDFYGYTF. The CDR3 nucleotides read TGCGCCAGCAGCTTGGACTTCTATGGCTACACCTTC. Full variable domain (outside the CDR3, taken from reference TRBV5-1 and TRBJ1-2): KAGVTQTPRYLIKTRGQQVTLSCSPISGHRSVSWYQQTPGQGLQFLFEYFSETQRNKGNFPGRFSGRQFSNSRSEMNVSTLELGDSALYLCASSLDFYGYTFGSGTRLTVV.

The sample holds a few counts of this clone. V usage is TRBV6-5 and J usage is TRBJ2-3; D gene ambiguous. The V and J ends lost 5 bases and 0 bases respectively, with 3 bases between them. Germline assignment: CDR1 MNHEY and CDR2 SVGAGI. The CDR3 is 12 amino acids. CDR3 residues: CASSPSTDTQYF. The CDR3 DNA sequence: TGTGCCAGCAGTCCTAGCACAGATACGCAGTATTTT.

This clone was seen a handful of times. The chain is built from TRBV11-2 and TRBJ2-3; 9 bases match TRBD2. The CDR3 contains 14 residues. V shed 5 bases and J 5 bases; nucleotides not matched to a gene: 5. Germline loops: CDR1 SGHAT, CDR2 FQNNGV. CDR3 protein: CASSLAGFKDTQYF. CDR3 coding DNA: TGTGCCAGCAGCCTAGCGGGGTTTAAAGATACGCAGTATTTT.

This clone was detected a few times. This chain connects TRBV18 to TRBJ2-3; TRBD2 matches 12 bases. Germline V CDR1 and CDR2: KGHSH, LQKENI. Trimming cost V 4 bases and J 4 bases; bases outside gene matches: 6. CDR3 length: 16 amino acids. The CDR3 DNA sequence: TGTGCCAGCTCACTTCTAGCGGGGGGGCCGTCAGATACGCAGTATTTT. Its translation: CASSLLAGGPSDTQYF.